This is a list of T cell receptor beta chains from one sample in a study of cytomegalovirus exposure and HLA in healthy donors. Data came from immunoSEQ multiplex PCR; TCRdb stores just in-frame clones and leaves some out. The sample lists about 250,000 clones; roughly 84% were seen once. What was sequenced was PBMCs. The receptors shown here come from a young man in good health and CMV-seropositive. The CDR3 runs from the conserved cysteine through the conserved F or W. The D gene is left open where the match is weak. A row's size may be missing; if present it is once, few, many or a size class.

d_call	v_call	clone_size	j_call	cdr3_nt	cdr3_aa
NA	TRBV5-1	NA	TRBJ2-5	TGCGCCAGCAGCTTGGAAGGGTCAGGGGTTCAGGAGACCCAGTACTTC	CASSLEGSGVQETQYF
NA	TRBV29-1	NA	TRBJ1-1	TGCAGCGCAATGACAGATTGGACTGAAGCTTTCTTT	CSAMTDWTEAFF
TRBD2	TRBV5-1	NA	TRBJ2-7	TGCGCCAGCAGCCGAGGGACTAGCGGAGAAGGCGAGCAGTACTTC	CASSRGTSGEGEQYF
NA	TRBV28	few	TRBJ1-5	TGTGCCAGCAGTTTGGGAAGGGGCCGCATCAATCAGCCCCAGCATTTT	CASSLGRGRINQPQHF
TRBD1	TRBV9	NA	TRBJ2-7	TGTGCCAGCAGCTCCTCATCCCCGGGACAGGGTATCCACGAGCAGTACTTC	CASSSSSPGQGIHEQYF
NA	TRBV11-3	NA	TRBJ1-1	TGTGCCAGCAGCTTTCAGGGACCCAACACTGAAGCTTTCTTT	CASSFQGPNTEAFF
NA	TRBV5-6	few	TRBJ1-5	TGTGCCAGCAGCAAAAGCACCCAGCCCCAGCATTTT	CASSKSTQPQHF
NA	TRBV5-1	few	TRBJ1-2	TGCGCCAGCAGCTTGCGGGCGGAATATGGCTACACCTTC	CASSLRAEYGYTF
TRBD1	TRBV7-8	NA	TRBJ2-7	TGTGCCAGCACTGGACAGGAGGCCGTCTACGAGCAGTACTTC	CASTGQEAVYEQYF
NA	TRBV4-1	NA	TRBJ2-5	TGCGCCAGCAGCCAAGAGCCAACAGGGAAGGAGACCCAGTACTTC	CASSQEPTGKETQYF
TRBD1	TRBV28	NA	TRBJ2-3	TGTGCCAGCAGTTCGCGGCCGGGACAGGGCACAGATACGCAGTATTTT	CASSSRPGQGTDTQYF
NA	TRBV14	NA	TRBJ2-1	TGTGCCAGCAGCCAAGTTCCGGGATCCTACAATGAGCAGTTCTTC	CASSQVPGSYNEQFF
NA	TRBV5-1	NA	TRBJ1-1	TGCGCCAGCAGCTTGAACCCTCAGATGAACACTGAAGCTTTCTTT	CASSLNPQMNTEAFF
NA	TRBV9	NA	TRBJ1-1	TGTGCCAGCAGCGTTTCCGGGACTCGATACACTGAAGCTTTCTTT	CASSVSGTRYTEAFF
NA	TRBV5-5	NA	TRBJ1-4	TGTGCCAGCAGCCCTCCAGGACAGCGGAGGGGCGAAAAACTGTTTTTT	CASSPPGQRRGEKLFF
NA	TRBV20-1	NA	TRBJ2-7	TGCAGTGTTTCGGACAGTTACGAGCAGTACTTC	CSVSDSYEQYF
NA	TRBV30	NA	TRBJ2-5	TGTGCCTGGAGAGACCATGGGTTGGGGCAGCAAGAGACCCAGTACTTC	CAWRDHGLGQQETQYF
NA	TRBV27	NA	TRBJ1-2	TGTGCCAGCAGCCACGGGGGGAACTATGGCTACACCTTC	CASSHGGNYGYTF
NA	TRBV2	NA	TRBJ1-4	TGTGCCAGCAGAAGGTCGGTACGGGTCGGTGAAAAACTGTTTTTT	CASRRSVRVGEKLFF
NA	TRBV28	NA	TRBJ2-5	TGTGCCAGCAGTTTTTGGCAGGCACAAGAGACCCAGTACTTC	CASSFWQAQETQYF
NA	TRBV28	NA	TRBJ1-5	TGTGCCAGCAGTTCGGGGACACCTCGTCAGCCCCAGCATTTT	CASSSGTPRQPQHF
NA	TRBV28	NA	TRBJ1-2	TGTGCCAGCAGTTTAAAGGGTAACTATGGCTACACCTTC	CASSLKGNYGYTF